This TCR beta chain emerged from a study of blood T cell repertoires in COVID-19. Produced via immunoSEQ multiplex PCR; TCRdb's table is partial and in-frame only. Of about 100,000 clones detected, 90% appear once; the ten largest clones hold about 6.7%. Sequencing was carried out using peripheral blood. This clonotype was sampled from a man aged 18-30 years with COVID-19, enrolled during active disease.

CDR3 coding DNA: TGCGCCAGCAGTGAAGGGCTAGCCGGCTACAATGAGCAGTTCTTC. It codes for CASSEGLAGYNEQFF. The V and J genes are TRBV10-2 and TRBJ2-1, with D possibly being TRBD2 (5 bases). Germline V gene data show CDR1 as WSHSY and CDR2 as SAAADI. V lost 3 bases and J 3 bases, leaving 12 bases between the germline ends. The CDR3 totals 15 residues.